One sample yielded the 17 T cell receptor beta chains listed below, sequenced in a study of CD8+CD57+ T cells in acquired aplastic anemia. Investigators profiled TCR beta VDJ and CDR3 from genomic DNA template. Via MiXCR, TCRdb re-called the reads, giving one row per CDR3 protein. The sample holds hundreds of thousands of distinct CDR3 sequences, under 80% seen once. The sequenced material came from sorted CD4+, CD8+, or CD8+CD57+ T cells (not recorded which) from PBMCs. These receptors all come from a human donor in good health, serving as a control.

This clonotype has at least ten counts. The CDR3 DNA reads as TGCGCCAGCAGCGTGGACGGATACTATGGCTACACCTTC. Translating gives CASSVDGYYGYTF. The rearrangement joins TRBV5-1 to TRBJ1-2, with D unclear. V gave up 4 bases and J gave up 3 bases, with 10 bases separating them. CDR1 SGHRS and CDR2 YFSETQ come from the germline V gene. This CDR3 has 13 residues.

With regard to this clonotype: The limits of the CDR3 on the DNA are not certain, so only TCRdb's listed CDR3 is given. The chain is built from TRBV7-2 and TRBJ2-1. The germline CDR1 and CDR2 sequences are SGHTA and FQGNSA. The CDR3 has 17 amino acids, counting both end residues. CDR3 sequence reads: CASSLKQETQYFGEQFF.

The rearrangement joins TRBV3-1 to TRBJ1-1; the D is unclear. V was cut by 4 bases and J by 1 base, with 7 bases left in between. There are 13 residues in the CDR3. The V gene's germline CDR1 is LGHDT and CDR2 YNNKEL (reference sequence). For the CDR3, the DNA is TGTGCCAGCAGCCGGTACGCGAACACTGAAGCTTTCTTT. Encoded protein: CASSRYANTEAFF.

This clonotype has at least ten counts. The chain's CDR3 is CASSPRMDRGSNEQFF. As DNA, the CDR3 is TGCGCCAGCAGCCCTAGAATGGACAGGGGAAGCAATGAGCAGTTCTTC. The genes are TRBV4-3 and TRBJ2-1; TRBD1 agrees at 9 bases. V shed 4 bases and J 6 bases; nucleotides not matched to a gene: 10. The CDR3 contains 16 residues. Looked up from germline, CDR1 is LGHNA and CDR2 is YSLEER.

The chain has TRBV2 and TRBJ2-3; D perhaps matches TRBD2 (5 bases). The DNA end favors TRBJ2-7, so the J call may be wrong. Germline V gene sequence: CDR1 SNHLY, CDR2 FYNNEI. The CDR3 is 14 amino acids. Written as DNA, the CDR3 is TGTGCCAGCAGTAACCTACACGGAGGCTACGAGCAGTACTTC. Encoded protein: CASSNLHGGYEQYF.

In its sample, this clonotype was seen many times. The chain has TRBV5-4 and TRBJ1-1; 7 positions match TRBD1. This CDR3 comprises 13 residues. V shed 1 base and J 6 bases; nucleotides not matched to a gene: 3. CDR1 is SGHNT, CDR2 YYREEE, per germline (reference sequence). The CDR3 region is CASSLSTGAEAFF. The CDR3, as DNA: TGTGCCAGCAGCTTGTCTACAGGGGCTGAAGCTTTCTTT.

This clonotype was detected once. The rearrangement joins TRBV20-1 to TRBJ1-2, with no clear D. This CDR3 spans 12 amino acids. Germline CDR1 is DFQATT and CDR2 is SNEGSKA (reference sequence). The CDR3 region is CSVRARRVSNTF. The CDR3 coding sequence is TGCAGCGTTCGAGCGAGGCGGGTTAGCAACACCTTC.

This clonotype was seen repeatedly, ten times or more. This chain connects TRBV6-5 to TRBJ1-3, with TRBD1 identical over 8 bases. V shed 5 bases, J shed 2 bases, and the junction held 2 bases outside the gene matches. CDR3 length: 14 amino acids. Germline values: CDR1 MNHEY, CDR2 SVGAGI. The CDR3 reads CASSEQGAGNTIYF. CDR3 nucleotide sequence: TGTGCCAGCAGTGAACAGGGGGCTGGAAACACCATATATTTT.

The V call is TRBV5-1, the J call TRBJ1-4, with unresolved D. This CDR3 is built from 16 residues. V was trimmed by 4 bases and J by 4 bases, leaving 17 bases between them. Per the germline V gene, CDR1 is SGHRS and CDR2 is YFSETQ. As DNA, the CDR3 is TGCGCCAGCAGCAAAAGGAGAGGTGGAAATAATGAAAAACTGTTTTTT. Its translation is CASSKRRGGNNEKLFF.

With respect to this clonotype: One junction end does not reproduce the germline sequence, and a read error may be involved. The chain carries TRBV10-3 and TRBJ1-5, with TRBD1 matching 7 bases. Germline V gene sequence: CDR1 ENHRY, CDR2 SYGVKD. The CDR3 is 14 amino acids. CDR3 nucleotide sequence: TGTGCCATCAGTGGGGACAGATCCAATCAGGACCAGCACTTT. As protein: CAISGDRSNQDQHF.

V is TRBV25-1 and J is TRBJ1-2; D unresolved. CDR1 is MGHDK, CDR2 SYGVNS, per germline. V lost 5 bases to trimming and J lost 7 bases, with 17 bases between them. The CDR3 contains 14 residues. The CDR3 spells CASSYNSQVRGYTF. The CDR3 coding sequence is TGTGCCAGCAGTTACAACTCTCAGGTCCGTGGCTACACCTTC.

About this clonotype: Sequence at one end of the junction differs from germline and may be a read error. The chain has TRBV7-3 and TRBJ1-1; 7 bases fit TRBD1. This CDR3 has 14 residues. CDR1 and CDR2 from the germline V gene are SGHTA and FQGTGA. Here the CDR3 DNA reads TGTGCCAGCAGCTCTGTGGGACAGAGGAATTCACCCCTCTTT. Protein: CASSSVGQRNSPLF.

CDR3 amino acids: CASSPGQYVTEALYF. For the CDR3, the DNA is TGTGCCAGCAGCCCCGGACAGTACGTGACTGAAGCTTTGTATTTT. V is TRBV7-2 and J is TRBJ2-3, with a tentative D call TRBD1 (6 bases). Trimming took 5 bases from V and 14 from J, leaving 26 bases between them. The CDR3 covers 15 residues. CDR1 is SGHTA, CDR2 FQGNSA, per germline.

In this sample, this clonotype turned up once. The chain employs TRBV11-2 and TRBJ2-3, with 8 nucleotides matching TRBD2. The CDR3 has 16 amino acids. Losses at the gene ends were 4 bases for V and 1 base for J; bases not matched to a gene: 7. The germline CDR1 and CDR2 sequences are SGHAT and FQNNGV. CDR3 nucleotide sequence: TGTGCCAGCAGCTCCCGGGGGGGGATCGGCACAGATACGCAGTATTTT. Translation gives CASSSRGGIGTDTQYF.

Points on this clonotype: The final CDR3 position lacks the conserved phenylalanine or tryptophan, pointing to a likely read error. The DNA is left out, because the CDR3 cannot be placed on it with certainty; the CDR3 is given as TCRdb lists it. The chain links TRBV7-2 to TRBJ1-5; TRBD1 is the table's D call, not checked against the DNA. The CDR3 spans 13 amino acids, including both terminal residues. CDR1 and CDR2 (germline): SGHTA, FQGNSA. This CDR3 is CASSLDRAGTDTQ.

This chain connects TRBV12-3 or TRBV12-4 to TRBJ1-2, with 9 positions matching TRBD1. The CDR3 has 15 residues. Trimming cost V 6 bases and J 2 bases; bases outside gene matches: 7. The CDR3 coding sequence is TGTGCCAGCAGCCCAACCGGGACAGGGAACTATGGCTACACCTTC. It is translated as CASSPTGTGNYGYTF.

This clonotype was observed many times. V gene TRBV6-1 combines with J gene TRBJ2-3; D uncertain. The germline gives CDR1 MNHNS, CDR2 SASEGT. V was trimmed by 2 bases and J by 3 bases, leaving 6 bases between them. The CDR3 is made up of 13 amino acids. The CDR3 DNA is TGTGCCAGCAGTGAAACGTGGACAGATACGCAGTATTTT. Its protein is CASSETWTDTQYF.